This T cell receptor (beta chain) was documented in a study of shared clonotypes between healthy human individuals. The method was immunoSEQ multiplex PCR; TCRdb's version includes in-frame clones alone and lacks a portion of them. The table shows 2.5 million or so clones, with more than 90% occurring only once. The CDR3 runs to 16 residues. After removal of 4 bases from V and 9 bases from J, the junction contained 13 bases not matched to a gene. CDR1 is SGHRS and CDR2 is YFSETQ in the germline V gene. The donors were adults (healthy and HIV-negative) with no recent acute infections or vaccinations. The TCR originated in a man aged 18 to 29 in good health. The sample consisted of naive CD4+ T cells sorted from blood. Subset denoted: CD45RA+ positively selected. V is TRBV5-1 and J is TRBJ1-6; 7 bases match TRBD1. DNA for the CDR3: TGCGCCAGCAGCCAGAACATCGGACAGGACGGTTCACCCCTCCACTTT. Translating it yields CASSQNIGQDGSPLHF.